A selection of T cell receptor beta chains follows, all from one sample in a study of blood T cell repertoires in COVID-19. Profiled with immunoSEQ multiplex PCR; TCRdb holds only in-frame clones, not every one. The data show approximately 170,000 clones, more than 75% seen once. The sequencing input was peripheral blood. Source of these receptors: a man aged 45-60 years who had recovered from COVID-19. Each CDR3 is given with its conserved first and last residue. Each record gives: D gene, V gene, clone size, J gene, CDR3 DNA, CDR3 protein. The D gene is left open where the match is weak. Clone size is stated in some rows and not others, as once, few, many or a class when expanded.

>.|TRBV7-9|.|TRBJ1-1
TGTGCCAGCAGCGACACTCCTAACACTGAAGCTTTCTTT
CASSDTPNTEAFF
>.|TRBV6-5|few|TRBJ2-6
TGTGCCAGCAGTTACTCGAGAAGCTCTGGGGCCAACGTCCTGACTTTC
CASSYSRSSGANVLTF
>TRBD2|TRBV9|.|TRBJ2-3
TGTGCCAGCAGCGACTACGGGACTAGCGGTTTCACAGATACGCAGTATTTT
CASSDYGTSGFTDTQYF
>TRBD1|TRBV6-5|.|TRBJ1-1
TGTGCCAGCAGTTACGACAGGGGGCGCGACACTGAAGCTTTCTTT
CASSYDRGRDTEAFF
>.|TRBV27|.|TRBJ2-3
TGTGCCAGCAGTCCTAGCACAGATACGCAGTATTTT
CASSPSTDTQYF
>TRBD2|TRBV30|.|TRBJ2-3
TGTGCCTGGAGTGCCCGACTAGCGGGGGATACGCAGTATTTT
CAWSARLAGDTQYF
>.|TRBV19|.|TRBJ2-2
TGTGCCAGCACCCCTCAGCGCGGAGACTCCGGGGAGCTGTTTTTT
CASTPQRGDSGELFF
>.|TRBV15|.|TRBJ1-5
TGTGCCACCAGCAGATCCCAGGGTCCTAGCAATCAGCCCCAGCATTTT
CATSRSQGPSNQPQHF
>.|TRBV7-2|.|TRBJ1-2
TGTGCCAGCAGCTGGGGCGGGGGCTCTAACTATGGCTACACCTTC
CASSWGGGSNYGYTF
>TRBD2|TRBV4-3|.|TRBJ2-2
TGCGCCAGCAGCCAAGATGCTAGCGGGAACACCGGGGAGCTGTTTTTT
CASSQDASGNTGELFF
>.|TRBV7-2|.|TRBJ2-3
TGTGCCAGCAGCCCCATACGCGGGACTTTCACAGATACGCAGTATTTT
CASSPIRGTFTDTQYF
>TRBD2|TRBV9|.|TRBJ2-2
TGTGCCAGCAGCCCGACTAGCGGGGGCACCGGGGAGCTGTTTTTT
CASSPTSGGTGELFF
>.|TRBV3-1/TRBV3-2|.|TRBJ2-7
TGTGCCAGCAGCCGAGGAAACGAGCAGTACTTC
CASSRGNEQYF
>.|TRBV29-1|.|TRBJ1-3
TGCAGCGCCGAGGGAAGGAGTCGAGGAAACACCATATATTTT
CSAEGRSRGNTIYF
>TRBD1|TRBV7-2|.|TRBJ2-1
TGTGCCAGCAGCTCGGGACAGGGGAATGAGCAGTTCTTC
CASSSGQGNEQFF
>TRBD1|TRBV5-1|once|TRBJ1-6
TGCGCCAGCAGCTTAAGGACAGGGTCCAATTCACCCCTCCACTTT
CASSLRTGSNSPLHF
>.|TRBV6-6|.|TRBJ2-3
TGTGCCAGCAGCCGGACGACTAGTACAGATACGCAGTATTTT
CASSRTTSTDTQYF
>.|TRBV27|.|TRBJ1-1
TGTGCCAGCAGTTTTGGGGGGGAAGGGACTTTCTTT
CASSFGGEGTFF
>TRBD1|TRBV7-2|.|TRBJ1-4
TGTGCCAGCAGCTTAGTGAGACAGGGGGCCAAGGATGAAAAACTGTTTTTT
CASSLVRQGAKDEKLFF
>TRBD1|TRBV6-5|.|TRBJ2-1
TGTGCCAGCAGAGTCCACAGGGGCTACAATGAGCAGTTCTTC
CASRVHRGYNEQFF
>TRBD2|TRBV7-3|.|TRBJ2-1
TGTGCCAGCAGCCAATCGGGGGGGCTTTTAGAGCAGTTCTTC
CASSQSGGLLEQFF
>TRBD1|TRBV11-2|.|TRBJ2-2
TGTGCCAGCAGTTATTCCGGGACAGGGATCACCGGGGAGCTGTTTTTT
CASSYSGTGITGELFF
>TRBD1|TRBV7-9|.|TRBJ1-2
TGTGCCAGCAGCTTAGGGGGACAGGGCCCTAGAGATGGCTACACCTTC
CASSLGGQGPRDGYTF
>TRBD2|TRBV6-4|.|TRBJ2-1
TGTGCCAGCAGTGACCTGGGGGAGGGTGAGCAGTTCTTC
CASSDLGEGEQFF
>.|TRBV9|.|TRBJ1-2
TGTGCCAGCAGCCAGGGACATGGAGCTAACTATGGCTACACCTTC
CASSQGHGANYGYTF
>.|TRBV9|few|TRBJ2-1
TGTGCCAGCAGCGTAGGGGGGGAGCCCTACAATGAGCAGTTCTTC
CASSVGGEPYNEQFF
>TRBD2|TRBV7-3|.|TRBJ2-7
TGTGCCAGCAGCTTACCTCTTAAAAGACTAGCGGGAGCGTCCTACGAGCAGTACTTC
CASSLPLKRLAGASYEQYF